This T cell receptor (beta chain) originates from a study of T cells in Graves' hyperthyroidism and ophthalmopathy. About the study: The blood sample was taken at first diagnosis, before treatment began.

The sample holds many counts of this clonotype. Its antigen remains unknown. Overall study results and limits: Ophthalmopathy could be told apart from stable hyperthyroidism with a 13 V-J model. Most thyroid clonotypes expanded above 0.001 were also detected in blood.

TCR beta CDR3 regions were amplified from RNA transcripts. Initially, a first-round RT-PCR of the TCR CDR3 employed the HTBI primer set. TCRdb re-analysed the multiplex PCR reads in MiXCR, keeping a single row per CDR3 protein. The sample has 350,000 or so distinct CDR3 sequences, roughly 18% seen once; the top ten hold around 15%. Orbital computed tomography and thyroid ultrasound, together with serum TRAb and thyroxine and clinical symptoms, were used for diagnoses. The CDR3 consists of 14 residues. Germline CDR1 is DFQATT and CDR2 is SNEGSKA (reference sequence). V shed 6 bases, J shed 2 bases, and the junction held 8 bases outside the gene matches.

The source is a woman aged 35 to 49 with Graves' ophthalmopathy. The chain is built from TRBV20-1 and TRBJ2-7; 9 positions agree with TRBD1. Sequencing was performed on blood. The CDR3 is CSASLTGGAYEQYF. As DNA, the CDR3 is TGCAGTGCCTCGCTGACAGGGGGGGCCTACGAGCAGTACTTC.